The rows below give T cell receptor beta chains drawn from one sample of a study of cytomegalovirus exposure and HLA in healthy donors. Assay used: immunoSEQ multiplex PCR; TCRdb lists only in-frame clones, some missing. Counted here are around 190,000 clones, 80% to 90% occurring once; the ten biggest clones make up more than 0.95%. What was sequenced was PBMCs. These receptors originate from a girl aged 2-10 years in good health and CMV-seropositive. CDR3s include the opening cysteine and the closing phenylalanine or tryptophan. Fields, in order: CDR3 protein, CDR3 DNA, V gene, D gene, clone size, J gene. D genes are given only for firm matches. For some rows the clone size is stated as once, few or many, or as a class when expanded; others skip it.

cdr3_aa: CASRQRGAGGYEQYF
cdr3_nt: TGTGCCAGCAGGCAGAGGGGCGCGGGGGGCTACGAGCAGTACTTC
v_call: TRBV6-5
d_call: TRBD2
clone_size: .
j_call: TRBJ2-7

cdr3_aa: CASSLFTKGTASTEAFF
cdr3_nt: TGTGCCAGCAGCTTATTTACCAAAGGGACAGCAAGCACTGAAGCTTTCTTT
v_call: TRBV7-8
d_call: TRBD1
clone_size: .
j_call: TRBJ1-1

cdr3_aa: CASSLGGASTDTQYF
cdr3_nt: TGTGCCAGCAGTCTGGGGGGGGCTAGCACAGATACGCAGTATTTT
v_call: TRBV6-5
d_call: .
clone_size: .
j_call: TRBJ2-3

cdr3_aa: CASSLPGTSGYNEQFF
cdr3_nt: TGCGCCAGCAGCTTACCCGGGACTAGCGGTTACAATGAGCAGTTCTTC
v_call: TRBV5-1
d_call: TRBD2
clone_size: .
j_call: TRBJ2-1

cdr3_aa: CASSFSSGANVLTF
cdr3_nt: TGTGCCAGCAGTTTCTCTTCTGGGGCCAACGTCCTGACTTTC
v_call: TRBV28
d_call: .
clone_size: .
j_call: TRBJ2-6

cdr3_aa: CASSLRTSGPSTDTQYF
cdr3_nt: TGTGCCAGCAGCTTAAGGACTAGCGGACCAAGCACAGATACGCAGTATTTT
v_call: TRBV5-4
d_call: TRBD2
clone_size: once
j_call: TRBJ2-3

cdr3_aa: CATSTSGGDYSTDTQYF
cdr3_nt: TGTGCCACCTCGACTAGCGGGGGAGACTATAGCACAGATACGCAGTATTTT
v_call: TRBV6-4
d_call: TRBD2
clone_size: once
j_call: TRBJ2-3

cdr3_aa: CASRRNSGSEQYF
cdr3_nt: TGTGCCAGCAGGAGAAATAGCGGGAGCGAGCAGTACTTC
v_call: TRBV27
d_call: TRBD2
clone_size: .
j_call: TRBJ2-7

cdr3_aa: CASSQYRGQGFPYGYTF
cdr3_nt: TGTGCCAGCAGTCAATACAGGGGACAGGGCTTCCCCTATGGCTACACCTTC
v_call: TRBV27
d_call: TRBD1
clone_size: .
j_call: TRBJ1-2

cdr3_aa: CASSQVEIAGYSGNTIYF
cdr3_nt: TGCGCCAGCAGCCAAGTCGAGATCGCAGGGTACTCTGGAAACACCATATATTTT
v_call: TRBV4-1
d_call: .
clone_size: .
j_call: TRBJ1-3

cdr3_aa: CSAVRGNEQFF
cdr3_nt: TGCAGTGCTGTCAGGGGCAATGAGCAGTTCTTC
v_call: TRBV20-1
d_call: .
clone_size: .
j_call: TRBJ2-1

cdr3_aa: CASSAGTGSSPLHF
cdr3_nt: TGTGCCAGCAGCGCCGGGACAGGGAGTTCACCCCTCCACTTT
v_call: TRBV28
d_call: TRBD1
clone_size: .
j_call: TRBJ1-6

cdr3_aa: CASSMSVGTGDEKLFF
cdr3_nt: TGTGCCAGTAGTATGTCGGTGGGGACAGGGGACGAAAAACTGTTTTTT
v_call: TRBV19
d_call: TRBD1
clone_size: .
j_call: TRBJ1-4

cdr3_aa: CASSYEAGRRNEQFF
cdr3_nt: TGTGCCAGCAGTTACGAGGCAGGGCGGCGGAATGAGCAGTTCTTC
v_call: TRBV6-5
d_call: .
clone_size: .
j_call: TRBJ2-1

cdr3_aa: CASSQAARRTVPSGNIQYF
cdr3_nt: TGCGCCAGCAGCCAAGCGGCCCGTAGGACAGTCCCGTCTGGAAACATTCAGTACTTC
v_call: TRBV4-1
d_call: .
clone_size: .
j_call: TRBJ2-4

cdr3_aa: CASGAGHRQSTDTQYF
cdr3_nt: TGTGCTAGTGGTGCAGGGCACCGACAAAGCACAGATACGCAGTATTTT
v_call: TRBV12-5
d_call: .
clone_size: .
j_call: TRBJ2-3

cdr3_aa: CASSTHRTSGGAFGNEQFF
cdr3_nt: TGTGCCAGCAGCACGCATCGGACTAGCGGGGGGGCCTTTGGGAATGAGCAGTTCTTC
v_call: TRBV7-8
d_call: TRBD2
clone_size: .
j_call: TRBJ2-1

cdr3_aa: CASSTSAGGQETQYF
cdr3_nt: TGTGCCAGTAGTACGTCCGCAGGGGGCCAAGAGACCCAGTACTTC
v_call: TRBV19
d_call: TRBD1
clone_size: few
j_call: TRBJ2-5